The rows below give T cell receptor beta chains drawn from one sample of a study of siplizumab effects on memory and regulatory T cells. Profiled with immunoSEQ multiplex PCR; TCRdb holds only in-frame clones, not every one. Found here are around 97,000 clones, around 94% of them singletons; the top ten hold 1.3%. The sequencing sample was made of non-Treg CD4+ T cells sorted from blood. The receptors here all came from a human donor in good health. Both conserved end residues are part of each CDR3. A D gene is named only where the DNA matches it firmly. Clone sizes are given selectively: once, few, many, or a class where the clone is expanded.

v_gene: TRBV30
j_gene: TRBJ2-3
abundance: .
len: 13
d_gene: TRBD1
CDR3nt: TGTGCCTACCGGGACAGGGGACGGGATACGCAGTATTTT
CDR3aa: CAYRDRGRDTQYF

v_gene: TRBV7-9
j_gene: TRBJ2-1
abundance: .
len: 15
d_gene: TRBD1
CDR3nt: TGTGCCAGCAGCTTAGGGGACAGCTCCTACAATGAGCAGTTCTTC
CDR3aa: CASSLGDSSYNEQFF

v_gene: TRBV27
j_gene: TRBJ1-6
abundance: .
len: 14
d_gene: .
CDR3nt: TGTGCCAGCAGTCCGCCACGGGGTAATTCGCCCCTCCACTTT
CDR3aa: CASSPPRGNSPLHF

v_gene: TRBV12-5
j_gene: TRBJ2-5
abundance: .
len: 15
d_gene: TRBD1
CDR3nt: TGTGCTAGTGGTTTGGGTGGACAGGTCCGAGAGACCCAGTACTTC
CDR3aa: CASGLGGQVRETQYF

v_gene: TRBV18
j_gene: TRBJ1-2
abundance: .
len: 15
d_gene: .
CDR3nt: TGTGCCAGCTCACCAGCCTCACAGGGAAGCTATGGCTACACCTTC
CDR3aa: CASSPASQGSYGYTF

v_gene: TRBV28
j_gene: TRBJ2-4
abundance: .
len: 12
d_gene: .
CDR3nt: TGTGCCAGCAGCCGGACCGCGGCCATTCAGTACTTC
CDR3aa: CASSRTAAIQYF

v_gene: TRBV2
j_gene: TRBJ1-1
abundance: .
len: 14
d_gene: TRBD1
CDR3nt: TGTGCCAGCAATTTACAGGGGGGTAGCACTGAAGCTTTCTTT
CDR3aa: CASNLQGGSTEAFF

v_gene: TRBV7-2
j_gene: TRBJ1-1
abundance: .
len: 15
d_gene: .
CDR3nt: .
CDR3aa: CASSNFFGQGAEAFF

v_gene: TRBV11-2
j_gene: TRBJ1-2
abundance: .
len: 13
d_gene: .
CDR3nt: TGTGCCAGCAGCTTATCCCTTAACTATGGCTACACCTTC
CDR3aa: CASSLSLNYGYTF

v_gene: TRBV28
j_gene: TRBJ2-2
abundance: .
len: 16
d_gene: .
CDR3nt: TGTGCCAGCAGTTTACCGGGACATGGGAGCACCGGGGAGCTGTTTTTT
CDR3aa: CASSLPGHGSTGELFF

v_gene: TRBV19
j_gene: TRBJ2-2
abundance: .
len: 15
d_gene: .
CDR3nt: TGTGCCAGTAGGGGTTTGACAGGGAGGTCCGGGGAGCTGTTTTTT
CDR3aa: CASRGLTGRSGELFF

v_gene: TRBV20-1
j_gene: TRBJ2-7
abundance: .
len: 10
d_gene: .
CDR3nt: TGCAGTGCTACCAACTACGAGCAGTACTTC
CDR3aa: CSATNYEQYF

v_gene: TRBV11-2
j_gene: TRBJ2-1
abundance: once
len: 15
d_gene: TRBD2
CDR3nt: TGTGCCAGCAGCTTAGCCCCCGGGACTAGTCGAGAGCAGTTCTTC
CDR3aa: CASSLAPGTSREQFF

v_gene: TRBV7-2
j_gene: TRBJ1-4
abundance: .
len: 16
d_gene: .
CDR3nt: TGTGCCAGCAGCGTACTGGGGGGGGTAGAAGATGAAAAACTGTTTTTT
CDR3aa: CASSVLGGVEDEKLFF

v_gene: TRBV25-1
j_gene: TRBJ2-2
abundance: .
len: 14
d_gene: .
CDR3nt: TGTGCCAGCAGTGCCCTTCATAGCTCGGGGGAGCTGTTTTTT
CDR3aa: CASSALHSSGELFF

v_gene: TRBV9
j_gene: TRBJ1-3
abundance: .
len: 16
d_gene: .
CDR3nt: TGTGCCAGCAGCGTAGGAAGAGGGCAGGGACAAAACACCATATATTTT
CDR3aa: CASSVGRGQGQNTIYF

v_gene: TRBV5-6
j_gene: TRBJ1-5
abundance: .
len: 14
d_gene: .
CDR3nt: TGTGCCAGCAGCTTTAGGTCTCCAAATCAGCCCCAGCATTTT
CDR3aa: CASSFRSPNQPQHF

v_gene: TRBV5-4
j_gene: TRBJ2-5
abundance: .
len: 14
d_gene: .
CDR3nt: TGTGCCAGCAGCTCGGGACGGAACCAAGAGACCCAGTACTTC
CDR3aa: CASSSGRNQETQYF

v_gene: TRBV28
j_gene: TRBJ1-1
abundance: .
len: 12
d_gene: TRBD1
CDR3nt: TGTGCCAGCAGTTCAGACAGGGGTTTGGCTTTCTTT
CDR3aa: CASSSDRGLAFF

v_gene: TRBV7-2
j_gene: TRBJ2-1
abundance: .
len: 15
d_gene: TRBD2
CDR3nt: TGTGCCAGCAGCTTGGGACCTGGGACCGGGGGGGCTTTTTTCTTC
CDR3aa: CASSLGPGTGGAFFF

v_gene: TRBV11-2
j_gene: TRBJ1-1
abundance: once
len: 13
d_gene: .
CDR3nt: TGTGCCAGCAGCCAAAACAGGGCCACTGAAGCTTTCTTT
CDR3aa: CASSQNRATEAFF

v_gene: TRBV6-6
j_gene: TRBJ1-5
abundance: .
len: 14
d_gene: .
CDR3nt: TGTGCCAGCAGTTATATATTGGTTGATCAGCCCCAGCATTTT
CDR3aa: CASSYILVDQPQHF

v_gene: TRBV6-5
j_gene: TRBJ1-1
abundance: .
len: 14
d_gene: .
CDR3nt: TGTGCCAGCAGTTTCGACCCAGGGAACACTGAAGCTTTCTTT
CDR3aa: CASSFDPGNTEAFF

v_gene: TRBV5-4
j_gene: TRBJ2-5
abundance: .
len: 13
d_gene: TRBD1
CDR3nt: TGTGCCAGCAGCCGGGACAGGGGAGAGACCCAGTACTTC
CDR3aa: CASSRDRGETQYF